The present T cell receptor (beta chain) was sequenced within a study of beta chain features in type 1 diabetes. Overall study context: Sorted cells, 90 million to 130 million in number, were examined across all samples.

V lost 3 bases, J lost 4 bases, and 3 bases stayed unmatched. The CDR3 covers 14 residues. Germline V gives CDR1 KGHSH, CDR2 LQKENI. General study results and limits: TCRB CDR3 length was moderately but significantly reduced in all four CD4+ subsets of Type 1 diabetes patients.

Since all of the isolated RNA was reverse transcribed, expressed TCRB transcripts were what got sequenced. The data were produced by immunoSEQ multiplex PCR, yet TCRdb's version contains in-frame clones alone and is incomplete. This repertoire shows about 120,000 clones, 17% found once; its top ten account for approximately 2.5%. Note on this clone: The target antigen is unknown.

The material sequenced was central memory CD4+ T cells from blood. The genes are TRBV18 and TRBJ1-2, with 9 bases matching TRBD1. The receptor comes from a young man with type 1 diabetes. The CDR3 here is CASSPGTGIYGYTF. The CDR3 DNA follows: TGTGCCAGCTCACCCGGGACAGGGATCTATGGCTACACCTTC.